This T cell receptor beta chain was identified in a study of early T cells in non-severe SARS-CoV-2 infection. Many counts were recorded for this clonotype. Its target is not known. CDR3 length: 14 amino acids. The germline V gene has CDR1 MNHNS and CDR2 SASEGT. The V and J ends lost 4 bases and 8 bases, in that order; junction bases with no gene match: 10. Study results and limitations: CD4 and private specificities were missed by VDJdb matching, which favored anti-spike CD8 responses.

Individual cDNA molecules received unique molecular identifiers. TCRdb ran MiXCR on the 5' RACE reads and lists one entry per CDR3 protein. The data show 15,000 to 25,000 distinct CDR3 sequences, less than 5% seen once. The sequence was collected from an adult who was a healthcare worker with PCR-confirmed SARS-CoV-2 infection or an uninfected control (not recorded which). V is TRBV6-1 and J is TRBJ1-2; 7 bases fit TRBD1. The sample comprised whole blood. CDR3: CASSGTGEVSGYTF. CDR3 sequence (DNA): TGTGCCAGCAGTGGAACAGGGGAGGTTTCGGGCTACACCTTC.